Ten or more counts support the clone carrying this TCR beta chain. The antigen remains unidentified. Germline loops: CDR1 DFQATT, CDR2 SNEGSKA (reference sequence). V shed 7 bases, J shed 2 bases, and the junction held 7 bases outside the gene matches. The CDR3 consists of 14 residues. Libraries for TCR beta were made by quantitative 5'-RACE with molecular barcodes. TCRdb reanalysed the 5' RACE reads using MiXCR and keeps one entry per CDR3 protein. This sample has over 100,000 distinct CDR3 sequences, with 7% found just once. This sample is drawn from a study of CD8 T cells in ankylosing spondylitis. Study conclusions and caveats: Disease-linked clones bore a CD8+ phenotype, appearing relatively rarely in peripheral blood.

This clonotype was sampled from a male donor with ankylosing spondylitis or in good health (not recorded which). V and J are TRBV20-1 and TRBJ1-5; 8 bases are shared with TRBD1. Input material: blood, either unsorted or a sorted T cell fraction (not recorded which). CDR3 nucleotide sequence: TGCAGTGGCCTTCAGGGGGCGGGCAATCAGCCCCAGCATTTT. This sequence encodes CSGLQGAGNQPQHF.